A single sample gave rise to the 29 T cell receptor beta chains below, sequenced in a study of T cells in Graves' hyperthyroidism and ophthalmopathy. RNA transcripts gave rise to amplified TCR beta CDR3 regions. TCR CDR3 underwent first-round RT-PCR with the HTBI primer set. TCRdb redid the calling of the multiplex PCR reads with MiXCR, one entry per CDR3 protein. The table records hundreds of thousands of distinct CDR3 sequences, 15% to 20% of them present only once. What was sequenced was blood. The receptors come from a woman aged 25 to 39 with Graves' hyperthyroidism.

This clonotype was picked up many times. The CDR3 coding sequence is TGCAGCGTCGTTCGGGACAGGGGGAACACTGAAGCTTTCTTT. This encodes CSVVRDRGNTEAFF. V and J are TRBV29-1 and TRBJ1-1, with 10 bases that match TRBD1. The CDR3 spans 14 residues. Germline loops: CDR1 SQVTM, CDR2 ANQGSEA. V shed 6 bases and J 1 base; nucleotides not matched to a gene: 5. The variable domain in full, with the rest retrieved from reference TRBV29-1 and TRBJ1-1, is SAVISQKPSRDICQRGTSLTIQCQVDSQVTMMFWYRQQPGQSLTLIATANQGSEATYESGFVIDKFPISRPNLTFSTLTVSNMSPEDSSIYLCSVVRDRGNTEAFFGQGTRLTVV.

The gene calls are TRBV4-2 and TRBJ2-7; TRBD2 matches 8 bases. This CDR3 comprises 13 residues. The V and J ends lost 0 bases and 10 bases, in that order; junction bases with no gene match: 5. Germline V gene lookup returns CDR1 LGHNA and CDR2 YNFKEQ. CDR3 region: CASSQDAGGDQYF. Written as DNA, the CDR3 is TGTGCCAGCAGCCAAGACGCGGGAGGCGATCAGTACTTC.

Many counts were recorded for this clonotype. The CDR3 protein is CASSLGRGPHQPQHF. The CDR3 bases are TGTGCCAGCAGTTTAGGCAGGGGGCCCCATCAGCCCCAGCATTTT. This chain connects TRBV28 to TRBJ1-5; 8 nucleotides line up with TRBD1. V was clipped by 2 bases and J by 5 bases; unmatched bases: 5. The CDR3 totals 15 residues. The germline V gene encodes CDR1 MDHEN and CDR2 SYDVKM.

V is TRBV6-6 and J is TRBJ1-2; 10 nucleotides line up with TRBD1. The CDR3 runs 14 residues. From germline, CDR1 is MNHNY and CDR2 SVGAGI (reference sequence). J was trimmed by 7 bases and V by 2 bases; bases with no gene match: 4. The CDR3 loop is CASSYETGGSGYTF. CDR3 in DNA: TGTGCCAGCAGTTACGAGACAGGGGGCAGTGGCTACACCTTC.

The gene calls are TRBV4-1 and TRBJ2-4, with 9 positions matching TRBD2. The germline gives CDR1 MGHRA, CDR2 YSYEKL. With V trimmed by 0 bases and J by 0 bases, 6 bases remained unmatched. The CDR3 loop spans 18 amino acids. CDR3 nucleotides: TGCGCCAGCAGCCAAGAATCGCTAGCGGGACTAGCCAAAAACATTCAGTACTTC. Translated, it gives CASSQESLAGLAKNIQYF.

In its sample, this clonotype was seen a few times. V is TRBV5-6 and J is TRBJ2-1; 9 positions agree with TRBD2. Germline CDR1 is SGHDT and CDR2 is YYEEEE. This CDR3 is 15 amino acids long. The V and J ends lost 0 bases and 9 bases, in that order; junction bases with no gene match: 7. CDR3 protein: CASSLELAGTSEQFF. CDR3 sequence (DNA): TGTGCCAGCAGCTTGGAGCTAGCGGGAACATCTGAGCAGTTCTTC.

This clonotype was picked up many times. The V call is TRBV28, the J call TRBJ2-5; 9 bases fit TRBD2. This CDR3 spans 13 amino acids. Per germline, CDR1 MDHEN and CDR2 SYDVKM. The junction had 8 bases not matched to a gene; V was cut back by 5 bases and J by 10 bases. CDR3 protein: CASSPIGTSNQYF. CDR3 nucleotides: TGTGCCAGCAGTCCGATCGGGACTAGCAACCAGTACTTC. The variable domain in full, with the rest retrieved from reference TRBV28 and TRBJ2-5, is DVKVTQSSRYLVKRTGEKVFLECVQDMDHENMFWYRQDPGLGLRLIYFSYDVKMKEKGDIPEGYSVSREKKERFSLILESASTNQTSMYLCASSPIGTSNQYFGPGTRLLVL.

The V call is TRBV6-2 or TRBV6-3, the J call TRBJ1-1; D remains ambiguous. Per the germline V gene, CDR1 is MNHEY and CDR2 is SVGEGT. CDR3 size: 13 residues. The V gene lost 6 bases and the J gene lost 5 bases, with 13 bases spanning the gap. For the CDR3, the DNA is TGTGCCAGCAGAGCCTGGGGAGGGACTGAAGCTTTCTTT. Its protein product is CASRAWGGTEAFF.

This clonotype was seen at least ten times. The CDR3 sequence: CASSLGSLDTQYF. The CDR3 DNA reads TGTGCCAGCAGCTTAGGGTCGTTAGATACGCAGTATTTT. The chain couples TRBV11-2 to TRBJ2-3; D is ambiguous. Germline V gene sequence: CDR1 SGHAT, CDR2 FQNNGV. This CDR3 contains 13 residues. V was trimmed by 1 base and J by 5 bases, leaving 7 bases between them.

This clonotype occurred many times. This chain links TRBV28 with TRBJ2-5, with TRBD2 identical over 10 bases. Per the germline V gene, CDR1 is MDHEN and CDR2 is SYDVKM. The trim removed 5 bases at V and 6 bases at J, leaving 9 bases unmatched. This CDR3 is built from 15 residues. In nucleotides, the CDR3 is TGTGCCAGCAGTGGGGGACTAGCGAGGGGACAGACCCAGTACTTC. This translates into CASSGGLARGQTQYF.

About this clonotype: This may be a read error, as it is one base from a much larger clone. The chain has TRBV10-3 and TRBJ2-7; a possible D gene is TRBD2 (5 bases). The germline V gene encodes CDR1 ENHRY and CDR2 SYGVKD. This CDR3 has 18 residues. The CDR3, as DNA: TGTGCCATCGGTGAGTCGAGTACGGCTAACCGGAGGCCCTACGAGCAGTACTTC. This encodes CAIGESSTANRRPYEQYF.

Comment on this clonotype: Possible read error: a much larger clone is one base away. The V gene is TRBV25-1, the J gene TRBJ1-5; no clear D. This CDR3 has 13 amino acids. CDR1 is MGHDK and CDR2 is SYGVNS in the germline V gene. The chain's CDR3 is CASRQFSNQPQRF. The CDR3 DNA reads TGTGCCAGCAGACAGTTTAGCAATCAGCCCCAGCGTTTT.

This clonotype was found many times. J is TRBJ2-2 and V is TRBV6-2 or TRBV6-3; TRBD1 is a possible D gene (6 bases). CDR3 length equals 15 residues. Trimming removed 4 bases from V and 8 bases from J, with 17 bases in between. Germline CDR1 is MNHEY and CDR2 is SVGEGT. The CDR3 DNA follows: TGTGCCAGCAGTTCCTGGACAGCCGGACCTGGGGAGCTGTTTTTT. Amino acids: CASSSWTAGPGELFF.

This clonotype was seen repeatedly, ten times or more. V and J are TRBV28 and TRBJ2-5; no definite D call. The germline CDR1 and CDR2 sequences are MDHEN and SYDVKM. CDR3 length equals 14 residues. The ends were cut back, 6 bases at V and 5 bases at J, with 16 bases in the middle. CDR3 coding DNA: TGTGCCAGCAGACAGCGTGTCCCTGGGGAGACCCAGTACTTC. It is translated as CASRQRVPGETQYF.

This clonotype was counted ten times or more. This rearrangement joins TRBV3-1 to TRBJ2-1; 8 bases fit TRBD2. Germline V gene lookup returns CDR1 LGHDT and CDR2 YNNKEL (reference sequence). This CDR3 is built from 16 residues. The J segment lost 4 bases and the V segment lost 4 bases, leaving 9 bases of the junction unmatched. As DNA, the CDR3 is TGTGCCAGCAGCCGAACCCTGACTAGCGCTTACAATGAGCAGTTCTTC. This sequence encodes CASSRTLTSAYNEQFF.

In this sample, this clonotype turned up many times. The rearrangement joins TRBV10-3 to TRBJ2-1; weak D call: TRBD2 (6 bases). The germline V and J ends were trimmed by 2 bases and 7 bases, with 12 bases remaining between them. The CDR3 extends over 14 amino acids. Germline values: CDR1 ENHRY, CDR2 SYGVKD. CDR3 DNA: TGTGCCATCAGTGAGCGGGAGATGGGTAATGAGCAGTTCTTC. This codes for CAISEREMGNEQFF.

In the case of this clonotype: A much larger clone lies a single base off, so this may be a read error. V gene TRBV11-1 combines with J gene TRBJ2-5, with D possibly matching TRBD1 (6 bases). The V gene's germline CDR1 is SGHAT and CDR2 FQDESV (reference sequence). The CDR3 totals 11 residues. The V gene lost 6 bases and the J gene lost 10 bases, with 12 bases spanning the gap. In DNA, the CDR3 is TGTGCCAGCAGATCCTGGGACAACCAGTACTTC. Protein: CASRSWDNQYF.

This clonotype was counted ten times or more. The chain uses TRBV27 and TRBJ1-5; tentatively, D is TRBD1 (5 bases). The germline V and J ends were trimmed by 6 bases and 1 base, with 10 bases remaining between them. Germline CDR1 is MNHEY and CDR2 is SMNVEV (reference sequence). The CDR3 is 14 amino acids. DNA for the CDR3: TGTGCCAGCAGAGGGGAAGGCAGCAATCAGCCCCAGCATTTT. Translating gives CASRGEGSNQPQHF.

Many counts were recorded for this clonotype. This chain joins TRBV3-1 and TRBJ1-1, with D perhaps matching TRBD1 (5 bases). CDR1 and CDR2 (germline): LGHDT, YNNKEL (reference sequence). The CDR3 sequence is 16 residues long. Trimming removed 4 bases at V and 3 bases at J, with 18 bases between. The CDR3 reads CASSRQRDGAYTEAFF. The CDR3 nucleotides are TGTGCCAGCAGCCGTCAGAGAGACGGGGCGTACACTGAAGCTTTCTTT.

This clonotype was detected ten times or more. The rearrangement joins TRBV3-1 to TRBJ1-5; unclear D gene. Per the germline V gene, CDR1 is LGHDT and CDR2 is YNNKEL (reference sequence). V was pared by 0 bases and J by 4 bases, with 4 bases between. The CDR3 has 13 residues. Here the CDR3 reads CASSQEWNQPQHF. In DNA form, the CDR3 reads TGTGCCAGCAGCCAAGAATGGAATCAGCCCCAGCATTTT.

In this sample, this clonotype turned up many times. This chain links TRBV7-2 with TRBJ2-5, with TRBD2 as a possible D gene (5 bases). This CDR3 spans 14 amino acids. The germline V gene has CDR1 SGHTA and CDR2 FQGNSA. V lost 4 bases and J 5 bases, leaving 14 bases between the germline ends. The CDR3 reads CASSSERGGETQYF. The CDR3 DNA reads as TGTGCCAGCAGCTCAGAGCGAGGCGGGGAGACCCAGTACTTC.

This clonotype appeared a few times. The rearrangement uses TRBV11-3 and TRBJ2-7; a weak D match, TRBD1 (5 bases). There are 13 residues in the CDR3. The germline V and J ends were trimmed by 5 bases and 5 bases, with 13 bases remaining between them. Germline CDR1 and CDR2: SGHNT and YENEEA. The CDR3 spells CASSVNPRDEQYF. CDR3 sequence (DNA): TGTGCCAGCAGCGTAAACCCCAGGGACGAGCAGTACTTC.

Remarks on this clonotype: A much larger clone lies a single base off, so this may be a read error. The chain employs TRBV20-1 and TRBJ2-3, with 9 bases lining up with TRBD1. CDR1 and CDR2 from the germline V gene are DFQATT and SNEGSKA (reference sequence). The CDR3 has 17 amino acids. CDR3: CSARATTGQGLADTKYF. The CDR3 DNA sequence: TGCAGTGCTAGGGCAACGACGGGACAGGGTTTGGCAGATACGAAGTATTTT.

The sample holds a few counts of this clonotype. V and J are TRBV7-2 and TRBJ2-2, with a tentative D call TRBD2 (5 bases). The ends were cut back, 5 bases at V and 1 base at J, with 11 bases in the middle. The germline gives CDR1 SGHTA, CDR2 FQGNSA. The CDR3 consists of 15 residues. CDR3 amino acids: CASSLTRVNTGELFF. The CDR3 coding sequence is TGTGCCAGCAGCCTTACTAGGGTGAACACCGGGGAGCTGTTTTTT.

This clonotype was observed at least ten times. The chain combines TRBV5-1 with TRBJ2-1; the D call may be TRBD1 or TRBD2 (5 bases each). V shed 2 bases and J shed 3 bases, with 15 bases lying between them. Germline V gene data show CDR1 as SGHRS and CDR2 as YFSETQ. This CDR3 comprises 16 residues. CDR3 coding DNA: TGCGCCAGCAGCTTAGGGGTAGGGAGCCGCTACAATGAGCAGTTCTTC. Encoded protein: CASSLGVGSRYNEQFF.

J is TRBJ2-2 and V is TRBV5-1; no reliable D call. Per the germline V gene, CDR1 is SGHRS and CDR2 is YFSETQ. The V gene lost 0 bases and the J gene lost 1 base, with 10 bases spanning the gap. This CDR3 is 16 amino acids long. The chain's CDR3 is CASSLGGSGNTGELFF. The CDR3 DNA is TGCGCCAGCAGCTTGGGAGGATCAGGGAACACCGGGGAGCTGTTTTTT.

The table lists this clonotype with many counts. The chain combines TRBV5-1 with TRBJ2-1; D perhaps matches TRBD2 (6 bases). V lost 4 bases and J 7 bases, leaving 12 bases between the germline ends. The V gene's germline CDR1 is SGHRS and CDR2 YFSETQ. The CDR3 spans 13 residues. CDR3 region: CASSGLLANEQFF. In nucleotides, the CDR3 is TGCGCCAGCAGCGGGCTGCTAGCGAATGAGCAGTTCTTC.

This clonotype has more than one count but fewer than ten. V gene TRBV20-1 combines with J gene TRBJ1-2; D is unresolved. CDR3 size: 16 residues. The germline V gene has CDR1 DFQATT and CDR2 SNEGSKA (reference sequence). V was pared by 4 bases and J by 0 bases, with 18 bases between. CDR3 residues: CSATPRTTAANYGYTF. CDR3 in DNA: TGCAGTGCTACCCCCCGGACTACAGCAGCTAACTATGGCTACACCTTC.

This clonotype was observed a few times. For the CDR3, the DNA is TGCAGTGCTAGAGAGGCTAGTGGCACAGATACGCAGTATTTT. Protein product: CSAREASGTDTQYF. The chain joins TRBV20-1 to TRBJ2-3, with D unclear. The CDR3 contains 14 residues. V gave up 0 bases and J gave up 1 base, with 8 bases separating them. The germline CDR1 and CDR2 sequences are DFQATT and SNEGSKA (reference sequence).